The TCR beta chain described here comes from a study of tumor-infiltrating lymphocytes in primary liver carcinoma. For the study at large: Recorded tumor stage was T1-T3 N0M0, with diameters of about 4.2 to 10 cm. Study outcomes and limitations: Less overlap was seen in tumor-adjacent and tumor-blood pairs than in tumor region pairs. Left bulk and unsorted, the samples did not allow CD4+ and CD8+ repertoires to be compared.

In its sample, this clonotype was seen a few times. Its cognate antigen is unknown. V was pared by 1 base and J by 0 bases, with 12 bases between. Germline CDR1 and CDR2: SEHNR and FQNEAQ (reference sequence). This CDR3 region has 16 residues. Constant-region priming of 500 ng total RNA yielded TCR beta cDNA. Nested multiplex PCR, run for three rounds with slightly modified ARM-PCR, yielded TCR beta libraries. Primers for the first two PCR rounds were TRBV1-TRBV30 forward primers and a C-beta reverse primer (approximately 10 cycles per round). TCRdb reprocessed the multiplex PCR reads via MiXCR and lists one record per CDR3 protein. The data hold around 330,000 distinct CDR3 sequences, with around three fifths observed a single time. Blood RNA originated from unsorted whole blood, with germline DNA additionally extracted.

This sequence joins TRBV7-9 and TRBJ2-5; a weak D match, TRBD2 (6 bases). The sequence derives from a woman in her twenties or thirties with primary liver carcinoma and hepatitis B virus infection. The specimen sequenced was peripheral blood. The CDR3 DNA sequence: TGTGCCAGCAGCTTAGGCCAGCGGGCCTACCAAGAGACCCAGTACTTC. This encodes CASSLGQRAYQETQYF.